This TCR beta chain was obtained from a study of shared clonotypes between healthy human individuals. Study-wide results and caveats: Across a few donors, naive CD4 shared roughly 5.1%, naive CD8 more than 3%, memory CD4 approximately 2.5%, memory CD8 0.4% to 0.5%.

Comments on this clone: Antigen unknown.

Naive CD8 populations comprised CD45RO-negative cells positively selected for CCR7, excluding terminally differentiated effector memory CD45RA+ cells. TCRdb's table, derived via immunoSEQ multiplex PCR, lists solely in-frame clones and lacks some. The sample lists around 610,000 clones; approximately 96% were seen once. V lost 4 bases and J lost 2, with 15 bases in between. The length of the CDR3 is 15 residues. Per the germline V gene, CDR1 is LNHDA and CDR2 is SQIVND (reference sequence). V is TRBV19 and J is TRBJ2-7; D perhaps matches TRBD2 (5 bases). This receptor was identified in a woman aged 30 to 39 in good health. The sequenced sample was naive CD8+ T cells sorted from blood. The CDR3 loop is CASSRRPEVTYEQYF. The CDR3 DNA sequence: TGTGCCAGTAGTAGAAGACCGGAGGTAACCTACGAGCAGTACTTC.